The 19 T cell receptor beta chains below all came from one sample that was sequenced in a study of T cell repertoires in cytomegalovirus infection. The antigens for these receptors are not known. TCRdb used MiXCR to reprocess the reads, holding one entry per CDR3 protein. Here the sample spans about 830,000 distinct CDR3 sequences, roughly 33% being singletons. Sequenced here: cultured CD8+ T cells from PBMCs, sampled from culture after CMV antigen stimulation. Every receptor here comes from a human donor in good health (CMV status not recorded). Some clones in this sample may be carry-over from other donors' samples.

This clonotype was seen just once. This rearrangement joins TRBV4-1 to TRBJ1-5, with TRBD1 matching 10 bases. After removal of 0 bases from V and 7 bases from J, the junction contained 3 bases not matched to a gene. CDR1 is MGHRA and CDR2 is YSYEKL in the germline V gene. This CDR3 is 15 amino acids long. CDR3 in amino acids: CASSQEDRGKQPQHF. The CDR3 DNA reads as TGCGCCAGCAGCCAAGAGGACAGGGGGAAACAGCCCCAGCATTTT.

This clonotype was detected many times. This chain uses TRBV7-2 with TRBJ2-1; 7 nucleotides match TRBD2. The CDR3 extends over 17 amino acids. From germline, CDR1 is SGHTA and CDR2 FQGNSA. V was clipped by 0 bases and J by 0 bases; unmatched bases: 5. The CDR3: CASSLATSRSSYNEQFF. DNA for the CDR3: TGTGCCAGCAGCTTAGCGACTAGCAGAAGCTCCTACAATGAGCAGTTCTTC. Filled out from reference TRBV7-2 and TRBJ2-1, the complete variable domain reads GAGVSQSPSNKVTEKGKDVELRCDPISGHTALYWYRQSLGQGLEFLIYFQGNSAPDKSGLPSDRFSAERTGGSVSTLTIQRTQQEDSAVYLCASSLATSRSSYNEQFFGPGTRLTVL.

This clonotype was found many times. V usage is TRBV12-3 or TRBV12-4 and J usage is TRBJ1-1, with D unresolved. The CDR3 contains 15 residues. V was shortened by 7 bases and J by 1 base, with 16 bases between the two germline ends. CDR3 amino acids: CASIPPTLGNTEAFF. CDR3 nucleotides: TGTGCCAGCATTCCTCCGACCTTGGGGAACACTGAAGCTTTCTTT.

V is TRBV7-9 and J is TRBJ1-1, with no clear D. The germline CDR1 and CDR2 sequences are SEHNR and FQNEAQ (reference sequence). V lost 4 bases and J lost 4, with 13 bases in between. The CDR3 is 14 residues long. In DNA form, the CDR3 reads TGTGCCAGCAGCTCAATGGAGAGGAGCACTGAAGCTTTCTTT. Amino acid sequence: CASSSMERSTEAFF. The complete variable domain, with remaining parts taken from reference TRBV7-9 and TRBJ1-1, reads DTGVSQNPRHKITKRGQNVTFRCDPISEHNRLYWYRQTLGQGPEFLTYFQNEAQLEKSRLLSDRFSAERPKGSFSTLEIQRTEQGDSAMYLCASSSMERSTEAFFGQGTRLTVV.

This chain links TRBV12-3 or TRBV12-4 with TRBJ1-1; D might be TRBD1 (5 bases). V gave up 3 bases and J gave up 3 bases, with 26 bases separating them. The CDR3 covers 19 residues. CDR3 nucleotides: TGTGCCAGCAGTTTGTCGTTTGGGGGGATTCTAGATGGGGACACTGAAGCTTTCTTT. It codes for CASSLSFGGILDGDTEAFF.

This clonotype was recorded a few times. The rearrangement uses TRBV6-1 and TRBJ1-5; TRBD1 matches at 9 bases. This CDR3 spans 18 amino acids. The V gene's germline CDR1 is MNHNS and CDR2 SASEGT. The J segment lost 2 bases and the V segment lost 6 bases, leaving 14 bases of the junction unmatched. CDR3 nucleotide sequence: TGTGCCAGCAGCCCCCCCCGGACAGGGGTAATTGGCAATCAGCCCCAGCATTTT. Residues: CASSPPRTGVIGNQPQHF.

This clonotype appeared many times. This chain uses TRBV6-2 or TRBV6-3 with TRBJ2-7; D may be TRBD1 (6 bases). Trimming took 2 bases from V and 0 from J, leaving 14 bases between them. The CDR3 loop spans 16 amino acids. Germline lookup yields CDR1 MNHEY and CDR2 SVGEGT. The CDR3 DNA reads as TGTGCCAGCAGTTACCGGGTGGGACAAGTCTCCTACGAGCAGTACTTC. It yields the protein CASSYRVGQVSYEQYF.

There are a few counts of this clonotype. The V call is TRBV27, the J call TRBJ1-1; D is undetermined. Per germline, CDR1 MNHEY and CDR2 SMNVEV (reference sequence). The CDR3 is 14 amino acids. Trimming shortened V by 1 base and J by 5 bases, and 11 bases separated the two germline ends. Written as DNA, the CDR3 is TGTGCCAGCAGTTTATTGGGAGGAAGGACTGAAGCTTTCTTT. Translation: CASSLLGGRTEAFF.

This clonotype was counted only a few times. The rearrangement uses TRBV19 and TRBJ2-1; D gene uncertain. The germline CDR1 and CDR2 sequences are LNHDA and SQIVND (reference sequence). The CDR3 length is 12 residues. Trimming removed 1 base at V and 5 bases at J, with 3 bases between. CDR3 sequence reads: CASSIADNEQFF. CDR3 sequence (DNA): TGTGCCAGTAGTATAGCGGACAATGAGCAGTTCTTC.

This clonotype was observed a few times. The rearrangement uses TRBV6-6 and TRBJ2-5; 7 nucleotides align to TRBD1. The CDR3 sequence is 13 residues long. Trimming removed 5 bases from V and 5 bases from J; junction bases left unmatched: 5. Germline CDR1 reads MNHNY; CDR2 reads SVGAGI (reference sequence). As DNA, the CDR3 is TGTGCCAGCAGTAACAGGGGCAGGGAGACCCAGTACTTC. This sequence encodes CASSNRGRETQYF.

This clonotype was recorded at least ten times. V and J are TRBV7-6 and TRBJ2-1; the match to TRBD1 covers 9 bases. Looked up from germline, CDR1 is SGHVS and CDR2 is FNYEAQ. The trim removed 5 bases at V and 0 bases at J, leaving 8 bases unmatched. The CDR3 has 17 amino acids. The CDR3 loop reads CASSPAPGQGSYNEQFF. Here the CDR3 DNA reads TGTGCCAGCAGCCCTGCACCGGGACAGGGCTCCTACAATGAGCAGTTCTTC.

This chain uses TRBV12-3 or TRBV12-4 with TRBJ1-1; D is possibly TRBD1 (5 bases). Trimming shortened V by 1 base and J by 4 bases, and 13 bases separated the two germline ends. This CDR3 has 15 residues. CDR3 sequence reads: CASSLERGRGTEAFF. Here the CDR3 DNA reads TGTGCCAGCAGTTTAGAACGGGGCCGAGGCACTGAAGCTTTCTTT.

The chain has TRBV6-1 and TRBJ1-1; D might be TRBD1 (6 bases). The CDR3 runs 15 residues. CDR1 is MNHNS, CDR2 SASEGT, per germline. Trimming left V 2 bases short and J 2 bases short, with 12 bases between. The CDR3 DNA reads as TGTGCCAGCAGTGAAATATGGACAGAAAACACTGAAGCTTTCTTT. This translates into CASSEIWTENTEAFF.

The gene calls are TRBV7-3 and TRBJ1-1, with D hard to call. The CDR3 loop spans 17 amino acids. Trimming removed 2 bases at V and 0 bases at J, with 16 bases between. Germline CDR1 and CDR2: SGHTA and FQGTGA. The CDR3 nucleotides are TGTGCCAGCAGCTTATACGGCGGCAGAGGAGTGAACACTGAAGCTTTCTTT. Translated: CASSLYGGRGVNTEAFF. Full variable domain (missing parts from reference TRBV7-3 and TRBJ1-1): GAGVSQTPSNKVTEKGKYVELRCDPISGHTALYWYRQSLGQGPEFLIYFQGTGAADDSGLPNDRFFAVRPEGSVSTLKIQRTERGDSAVYLCASSLYGGRGVNTEAFFGQGTRLTVV.

This clonotype was counted between two and nine times. The chain recombines TRBV7-3 with TRBJ1-1; D remains ambiguous. V lost 5 bases and J lost 1, with 8 bases in between. CDR1 and CDR2 (germline): SGHTA, FQGTGA. The CDR3 sequence is 13 residues long. The CDR3 sequence is CASSVDGNTEAFF. As DNA, the CDR3 is TGTGCCAGCAGCGTCGACGGGAACACTGAAGCTTTCTTT.

The chain has TRBV6-5 and TRBJ2-7; TRBD1 aligns across 7 bases. Germline trimming cut 5 bases from V and 5 bases from J; bases unmatched to any gene: 9. The CDR3 sequence is 14 residues long. Germline values: CDR1 MNHEY, CDR2 SVGAGI. CDR3 loop: CASSLTPTGNEQYF. The CDR3 DNA is TGTGCCAGCAGTCTTACCCCGACAGGGAACGAGCAGTACTTC.

The J gene is TRBJ1-1, the V gene TRBV20-1; D might be TRBD1 (5 bases). The V end lost 0 bases, the J end lost 6 bases, and 14 bases lay between the germline ends. The CDR3 sequence is 14 residues long. CDR1 is DFQATT and CDR2 is SNEGSKA in the germline V gene (reference sequence). The CDR3 loop is CSARDEGYSSEAFF. In DNA form, the CDR3 reads TGCAGTGCTAGAGATGAGGGGTATAGTTCTGAAGCTTTCTTT.

The chain uses TRBV20-1 and TRBJ2-1, with 14 nucleotides matching TRBD2. The CDR3 runs 18 residues. The V gene's germline CDR1 is DFQATT and CDR2 SNEGSKA (reference sequence). Trimming removed 3 bases from V and 3 bases from J; junction bases left unmatched: 10. The DNA for the CDR3 is TGCAGTGCTAGGCTCACCGGACTAGCGGGGGGACTCTACAATGAGCAGTTCTTC. The encoded protein is CSARLTGLAGGLYNEQFF.

This clonotype appeared a few times. The V and J genes are TRBV27 and TRBJ1-6; D is unclear. The germline V gene has CDR1 MNHEY and CDR2 SMNVEV (reference sequence). The V end lost 2 bases, the J end lost 7 bases, and 9 bases lay between the germline ends. This CDR3 has 14 residues. The CDR3 DNA is TGTGCCAGCAGTTTACCGGGTATCAATTCACCCCTCCACTTT. Amino acids: CASSLPGINSPLHF.